This section outlines one T cell receptor beta chain sequence together with its context. Its specificity is unknown. This entry comes from a study of CXCR3-negative and CXCR3-positive naive CD8 T cells. General study findings and limits: The study inferred TCR strength from TRB CDR3 properties and found comparable surface CD5 between naive subsets. The study found comparably high diversity in both naive subsets and much lower diversity in memory CD8+ cells. Against CXCR3-negative naive cells, CXCR3-positive naive cells showed more hydrophobic TRB CDR3s. Naive cells that were CXCR3-negative or CXCR3-positive used TRBV-TRBJ genes alike, while memory cells diverged.

Looked up from germline, CDR1 is SGHVS and CDR2 is FNYEAQ. The CDR3 covers 16 residues. The CD45RO-CCR7+CD27+CD95- phenotype denoted naive CD8+ T cells. The libraries of TRB cDNA were constructed through 5' RACE using UMI labels. TCRdb re-called the 5' RACE reads and catalogs CDR3 proteins one per entry, DNA excluded. In total, the table holds approximately 88,000 distinct CDR3 sequences. This sequence was found in a human donor in good health. Some clones in this sample may be carry-over from other donors' samples. The J gene is TRBJ2-3, the V gene TRBV7-6; TCRdb designates TRBD1, a call that cannot be tested without DNA. Sequenced sample: naive CXCR3+ CD8+ T cells from blood. The subset: CD45RO-CCR7+CD27+CD95- naive CD8+ T cells expressing CXCR3 (TNR3+). This chain's CDR3 is CASSLEAGGATDTQYF. Based on the CDR3 plus reference TRBV7-6 and TRBJ2-3, the full variable domain is GAGVSQSPRYKVTKRGQDVALRCDPISGHVSLYWYRQALGQGPEFLTYFNYEAQQDKSGLPNDRFSAERPEGSISTLTIQRTEQRDSAMYRCASSLEAGGATDTQYFGPGTRLTVL.